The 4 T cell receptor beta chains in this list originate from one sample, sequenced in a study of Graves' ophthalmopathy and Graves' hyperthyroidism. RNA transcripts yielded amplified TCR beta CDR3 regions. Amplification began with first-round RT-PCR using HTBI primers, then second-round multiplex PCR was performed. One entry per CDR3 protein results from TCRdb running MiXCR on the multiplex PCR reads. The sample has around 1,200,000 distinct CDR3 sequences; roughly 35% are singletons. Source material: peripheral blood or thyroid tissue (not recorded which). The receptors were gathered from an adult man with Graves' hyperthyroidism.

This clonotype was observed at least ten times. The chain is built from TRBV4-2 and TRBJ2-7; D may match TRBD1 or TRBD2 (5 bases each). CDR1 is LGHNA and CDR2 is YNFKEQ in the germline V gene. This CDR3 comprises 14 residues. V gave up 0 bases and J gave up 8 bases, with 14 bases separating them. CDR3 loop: CASSQDPRDPQQYF. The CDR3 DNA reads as TGTGCCAGCAGCCAAGACCCTCGGGACCCCCAGCAGTACTTC.

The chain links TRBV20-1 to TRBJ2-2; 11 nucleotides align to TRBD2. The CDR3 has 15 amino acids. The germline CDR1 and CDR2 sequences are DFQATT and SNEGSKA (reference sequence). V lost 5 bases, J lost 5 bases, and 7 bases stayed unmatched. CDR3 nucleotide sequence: TGCAGTGCTCCCATAGCGGGGGGGCGTACCGGGGAGCTGTTTTTT. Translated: CSAPIAGGRTGELFF.

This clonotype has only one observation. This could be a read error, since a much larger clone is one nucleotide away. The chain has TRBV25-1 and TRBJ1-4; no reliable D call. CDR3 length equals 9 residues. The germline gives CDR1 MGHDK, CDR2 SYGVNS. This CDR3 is CASNEKLFF. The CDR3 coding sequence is TGTGCCAGCAATGAAAAACTGTTTTTT.

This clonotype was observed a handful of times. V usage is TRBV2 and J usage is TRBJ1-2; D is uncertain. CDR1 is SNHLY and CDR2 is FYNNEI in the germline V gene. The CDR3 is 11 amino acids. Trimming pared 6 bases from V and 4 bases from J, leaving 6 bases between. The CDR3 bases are TGTGCCAGCAGCGAAAGCTATGGCTACACCTTC. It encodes CASSESYGYTF.